This T cell receptor beta chain appears in the sequencing data of a study of shared clonotypes between healthy human individuals. Study results and caveats: Collection of samples was limited to blood; tissue repertoires likely differ.

Sequencing was at deep level. Sequencing was performed with immunoSEQ multiplex PCR; in TCRdb, only in-frame clones are kept and a portion is missing. The sample consists of some 2,000,000 clones, about 95% of them appearing once. This clone is a singleton in its sample. Its matching antigen is unknown. V was shortened by 0 bases and J by 2 bases, with 15 bases between the two germline ends. Germline CDR1 and CDR2: SGDLS and YYNGEE. This CDR3 has 17 amino acids. CD45RO-negative, CCR7-selected cells formed the naive CD8 fraction, which excluded terminally differentiated effector memory CD45RA+ cells. The V and J genes are TRBV9 and TRBJ2-1, with D possibly being TRBD1 or TRBD2 (5 bases each). The source of this sequence is a man between 18 and 35 years old in good health. The material sequenced was naive CD8+ T cells sorted from blood. This CDR3 is CASSVASRDGPYNEQFF. The DNA for the CDR3 is TGTGCCAGCAGCGTAGCTTCCCGGGACGGGCCCTACAATGAGCAGTTCTTC.